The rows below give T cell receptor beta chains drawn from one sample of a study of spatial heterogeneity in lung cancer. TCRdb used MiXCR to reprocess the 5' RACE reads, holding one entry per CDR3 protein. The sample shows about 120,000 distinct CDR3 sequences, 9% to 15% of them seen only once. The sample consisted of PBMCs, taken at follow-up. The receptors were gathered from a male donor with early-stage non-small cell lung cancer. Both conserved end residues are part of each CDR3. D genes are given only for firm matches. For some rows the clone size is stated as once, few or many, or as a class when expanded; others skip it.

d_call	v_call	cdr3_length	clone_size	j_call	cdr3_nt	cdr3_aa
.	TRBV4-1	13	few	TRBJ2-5	TGCGCCAGCAGCCAGGATTACCATGTGACCCAGTACTTC	CASSQDYHVTQYF
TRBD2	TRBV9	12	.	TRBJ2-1	TGTGCCAGCAGCGTAGAGGGCGGGGGACCTCGCTTC	CASSVEGGGPRF
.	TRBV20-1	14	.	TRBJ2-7	TGCAGTGCTGGGGACCCGGACGGAACCTACGAGCAGTACTTC	CSAGDPDGTYEQYF
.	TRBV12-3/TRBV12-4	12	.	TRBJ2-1	TGTGCCAGCAGGATGCCCGGTGGAGGGGAGTTCTTC	CASRMPGGGEFF
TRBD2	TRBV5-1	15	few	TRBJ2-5	TGCGCCAGCAGTCTTCGGGGAGGGACGCAAGAGACCCAGTACTTC	CASSLRGGTQETQYF
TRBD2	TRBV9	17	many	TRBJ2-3	TGTGCCAGCAGCGAGGGCGGACCTAGCGGGGGGGTGAATACGCAGTATTTT	CASSEGGPSGGVNTQYF
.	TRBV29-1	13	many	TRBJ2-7	TGCAGCGTTGAATACGGGTCGGGCTACGAGCAGTACTTC	CSVEYGSGYEQYF
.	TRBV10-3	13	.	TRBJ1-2	TGTGCCATCAGTGGGGACAAACTAAATGGCTACACCTTC	CAISGDKLNGYTF
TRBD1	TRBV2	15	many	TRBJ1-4	TGTGCCAGCAGTTACAACAGGGGGGCGAATGAAAAACTGTTTTTT	CASSYNRGANEKLFF
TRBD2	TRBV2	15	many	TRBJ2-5	TGTGCCAGCACCCAACTAGCGGGGGGTGGAGAGACCCAGTACTTC	CASTQLAGGGETQYF
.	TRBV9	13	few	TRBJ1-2	TGTGCCAGCAGCGGCGAAGGATCCTATGGCTACACCTTC	CASSGEGSYGYTF